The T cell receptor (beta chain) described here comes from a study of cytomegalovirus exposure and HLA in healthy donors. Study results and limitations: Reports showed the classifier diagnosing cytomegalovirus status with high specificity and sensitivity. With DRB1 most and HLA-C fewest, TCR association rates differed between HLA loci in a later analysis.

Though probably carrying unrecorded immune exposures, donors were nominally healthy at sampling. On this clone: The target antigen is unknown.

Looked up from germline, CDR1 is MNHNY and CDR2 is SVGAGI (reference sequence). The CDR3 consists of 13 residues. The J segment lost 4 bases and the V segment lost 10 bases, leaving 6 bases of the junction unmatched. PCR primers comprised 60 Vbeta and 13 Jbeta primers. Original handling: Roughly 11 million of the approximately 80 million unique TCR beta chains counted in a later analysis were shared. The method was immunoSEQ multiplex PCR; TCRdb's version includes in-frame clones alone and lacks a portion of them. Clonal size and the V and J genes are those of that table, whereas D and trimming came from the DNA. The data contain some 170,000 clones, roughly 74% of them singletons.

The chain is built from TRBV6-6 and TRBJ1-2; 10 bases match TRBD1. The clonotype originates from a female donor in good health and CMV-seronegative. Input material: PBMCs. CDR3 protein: CAIYGTGAYGYTF. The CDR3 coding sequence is TGTGCCATATACGGGACAGGGGCCTATGGCTACACCTTC.